This T cell receptor beta chain is from a study of blood T cell repertoires in COVID-19. Across the study: COVID-19 samples from acute and convalescent phases originated in the United States, Italy and Spain. The analysed material was cDNA or gDNA that came from T cells, B-cell-depleted T cells, or PBMCs.

V was pared by 1 base and J by 1 base, with 10 bases between. This CDR3 has 14 residues. From germline, CDR1 is GTSNPN and CDR2 SVGIG (reference sequence). In the original analysis: From reference gene primer amplification, estimates of nucleated cell counts were derived. Generated by immunoSEQ multiplex PCR, the TCRdb table keeps only in-frame clones and is missing some. The V and J calls and the clone size are those of that table, but D and trimming were determined from the DNA. The sample lists approximately 150,000 clones; roughly 89% were seen once. The count of this clone is one. The sequence was collected from a human donor in a cohort sampled during active COVID-19. Sequenced input: peripheral blood. The V and J genes are TRBV30 and TRBJ1-1; TRBD1 might be the D (5 bases). CDR3 sequence reads: CAWSARQKNTEAFF. The CDR3 nucleotides read TGTGCCTGGAGTGCCAGACAGAAGAACACTGAAGCTTTCTTT.